The sequence of this T cell receptor beta chain was determined in a study of tissue T cells after allogeneic stem cell transplantation. Sample time point: mouse harvest day 14 after allogeneic transplant. Each mouse received 10^7 T-cell-depleted marrow cells plus 10^6 splenic CD5+ T cells by tail vein. With respect to this clone: Any gene name here is a mouse gene name. Sequencing ends 1 residue short of the CDR3 end; the germline J gene provides the rest.

Using immunoSEQ multiplex PCR, the repertoire was profiled, and TCRdb retains in-frame clones only, with some absent. Among some 640 clones listed, about 45% were seen once. Germline CDR1 and CDR2: NSQYPW and LRSPGD (reference sequence). The length of the CDR3 is 11 residues. V dropped 3 bases and J dropped 4 bases, with 2 bases sitting between them. The sequencing input was liver tissue. The chain couples TRBV1 to TRBJ2-3; D unresolved. This sequence was found in a female BALB/c mouse given C57BL/6 T cells with graft-versus-host disease after an allogeneic hematopoietic cell transplant. CDR3 DNA, as far as it was read: TGCACCTGCAGTGCTACAGAAACGCTGTAT. It yields the protein CTCSATETLY. The whole CDR3 sequence is CTCSATETLYF. Using reference TRBV1 and TRBJ2-3 for the parts outside the CDR3, the full variable domain is VTLLEQNPRWRLVPRGQAVNLRCILKNSQYPWMSWYQQDLQKQLQWLFTLRSPGDKEVKSLPGADYLATRVTDTELRLQVANMSQGRTLYCTCSATETLYFGSGTRLTVL.